Each of the 6 T cell receptor beta chains below was sequenced from the same sample in a study of graft-versus-host responses after intestinal transplantation. Profiling relied on immunoSEQ multiplex PCR, and the TCRdb table lists in-frame clones only, not all of them. The sample consists of more than 3,000 clones, around 93% of them appearing once. This material consisted of PBMCs, taken 11 days after intestinal transplantation. The source of these receptors is a human patient who received an intestinal transplant, so some T cells may come from the graft donor.

Concerning this clone: Germline and junction disagree at one end, which may indicate a read error. The genes are TRBV18 and TRBJ1-1; weak D call: TRBD1 (6 bases). The CDR3 is 14 amino acids. Looked up from germline, CDR1 is KGHSH and CDR2 is LQKENI. The CDR3 nucleotides read TGTGCCAGCAACCCGATAAGGGGGGCAAGTAATCGGGACTTT. Its translation: CASNPIRGASNRDF. Full variable domain (rest looked up from reference TRBV18 and TRBJ1-1): NAGVMQNPRHLVRRRGQEARLRCSPMKGHSHVYWYRQLPEEGLKFMVYLQKENIIDESGMPKERFSAEFPKEGPSILRIQQVVRGDSAAYFCASNPIRGASNRDFGQGTRLTVV.

This clone has a single count. The J gene is TRBJ2-7, the V gene TRBV4-1, with D perhaps given as TRBD1 or TRBD2 (5 bases each). The CDR3 totals 15 residues. The V end was cut by 5 bases, the J end by 4 bases, with 18 bases between. Per germline, CDR1 MGHRA and CDR2 YSYEKL. This CDR3 is CASSVRSLGEYEQYF. CDR3 sequence (DNA): TGCGCCAGCAGCGTCAGAAGTCTGGGGGAGTACGAGCAGTACTTC.

The genes are TRBV7-9 and TRBJ1-4; TRBD1 matches at 11 bases. The CDR3 has 17 amino acids. CDR1 and CDR2 from the germline V gene are SEHNR and FQNEAQ (reference sequence). After removal of 1 base from V and 7 bases from J, the junction contained 8 bases not matched to a gene. Written as DNA, the CDR3 is TGTGCCAGCAGCTTAGAGTGGACAGGGGGCAGTAGTGAAAAACTGTTTTTT. Amino acid sequence: CASSLEWTGGSSEKLFF. Filled out from reference TRBV7-9 and TRBJ1-4, the complete variable domain reads DTGVSQNPRHKITKRGQNVTFRCDPISEHNRLYWYRQTLGQGPEFLTYFQNEAQLEKSRLLSDRFSAERPKGSFSTLEIQRTEQGDSAMYLCASSLEWTGGSSEKLFFGSGTQLSVL.

V is TRBV19 and J is TRBJ2-7; TRBD1 matches 11 bases. CDR3 length: 17 residues. V was pared by 9 bases and J by 2 bases, with 15 bases of the junction left unmatched. The V gene's germline CDR1 is LNHDA and CDR2 SQIVND (reference sequence). The CDR3 region is CARPDRGHRFFTYEQYF. The DNA for the CDR3 is TGTGCCAGACCGGACAGGGGGCATCGTTTTTTCACCTACGAGCAGTACTTC.

The rearrangement uses TRBV6-5 and TRBJ1-2; no clear D. The CDR3 covers 15 residues. V lost 2 bases to trimming and J lost 4 bases, with 14 bases between them. Germline V gene lookup returns CDR1 MNHEY and CDR2 SVGAGI. The CDR3 here is CASSYERTPGYGYTF. In DNA, the CDR3 is TGTGCCAGCAGTTACGAGAGAACCCCAGGCTATGGCTACACCTTC.

This clone was seen a few times. V usage is TRBV7-9 and J usage is TRBJ2-7; D is unclear. Germline CDR1 and CDR2: SEHNR and FQNEAQ (reference sequence). The CDR3 runs to 12 residues. Trimming stripped 1 base from V and 5 bases from J, with 6 bases between. The CDR3 DNA reads TGTGCCAGCAGCTTAGTATATGACGAGCAGTACTTC. Protein sequence: CASSLVYDEQYF.